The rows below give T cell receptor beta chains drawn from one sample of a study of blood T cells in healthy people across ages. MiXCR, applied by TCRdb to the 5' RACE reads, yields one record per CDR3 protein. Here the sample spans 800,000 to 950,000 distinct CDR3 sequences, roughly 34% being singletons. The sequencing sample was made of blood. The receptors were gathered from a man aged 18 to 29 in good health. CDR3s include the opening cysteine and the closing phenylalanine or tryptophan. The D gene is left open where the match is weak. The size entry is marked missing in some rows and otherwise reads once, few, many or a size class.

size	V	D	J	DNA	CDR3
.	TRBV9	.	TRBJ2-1	TGTGCCAGCAGCGTTGCCCCTAGTTCTAAAAATGAGCAGTTCTTC	CASSVAPSSKNEQFF
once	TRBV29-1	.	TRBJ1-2	TGCAGCGTTGGGTGGACGTCGGCTAACTATGGCTACACCTTC	CSVGWTSANYGYTF
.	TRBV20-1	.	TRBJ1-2	TGCAGTGCTAGCCCCAAACGAGGGGGACCCTATGGCTACACCTTC	CSASPKRGGPYGYTF
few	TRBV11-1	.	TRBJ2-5	TGTGCCAGCACGAGGGGACACCAAGAGACCCAGTACTTC	CASTRGHQETQYF
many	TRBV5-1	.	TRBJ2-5	TGCGCCAGCAGCTTGAATGAAGAGACCCAGTACTTC	CASSLNEETQYF
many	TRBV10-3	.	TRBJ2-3	TGTGCCATCAGCCCAGGGGGAGGAACAGATACGCAGTATTTT	CAISPGGGTDTQYF
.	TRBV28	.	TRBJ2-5	TGTGCCAGCAGCTTGCGTGAGCAGTACTTC	CASSLREQYF
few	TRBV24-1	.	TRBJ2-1	TGTGCCACCAGTGATTTTAGGGGGGGCGACTACAATGAGCAGTTCTTC	CATSDFRGGDYNEQFF
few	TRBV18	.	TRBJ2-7	TGTGCCAGCTCACCACCAATGGGCTACGAGCAGTACTTC	CASSPPMGYEQYF
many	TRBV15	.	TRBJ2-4	TGTGCCACCAGCAGAGATCCCCCCTTGGGAAGGGCCAAAAACATTCAGTACTTC	CATSRDPPLGRAKNIQYF
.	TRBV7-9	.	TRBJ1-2	TGTGCCAGCAGCTCCCTTACAGAGAACTATGGCTACACCTTC	CASSSLTENYGYTF
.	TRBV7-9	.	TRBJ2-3	TGTGCCAGCACCGGTCAGGGGACCTACACAGATACGCAGTATTTT	CASTGQGTYTDTQYF
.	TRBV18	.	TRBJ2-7	TGTGCCAGCTCACCAGGCGCTAGCGTGATTACTTGGACCGGGCAGTACTTC	CASSPGASVITWTGQYF
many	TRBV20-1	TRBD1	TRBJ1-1	TGCAGTGCTCGACAGGGGTTTTCGGTGAACACTGAAGCTTTCTTT	CSARQGFSVNTEAFF
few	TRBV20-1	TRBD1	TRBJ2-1	TGCAGTGCTAGCCGTCAAGGGGGCCAGGGCAATGAGCAGTTCTTC	CSASRQGGQGNEQFF
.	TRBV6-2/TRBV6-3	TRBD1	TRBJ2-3	TGTGCCAGCAGGAGGGACAGCGTGACAGATACGCAGTATTTT	CASRRDSVTDTQYF
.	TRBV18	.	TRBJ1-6	TGTGCCAGCTCACCCGCGGGAGCATCCAATTCACCCCTCCACTTT	CASSPAGASNSPLHF
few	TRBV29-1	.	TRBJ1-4	TGCAGCGGTGGAGATGAAAAACTGTTTTTT	CSGGDEKLFF
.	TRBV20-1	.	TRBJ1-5	TGCAGTGCTAGGGATAGAGACAGACAGAGCAATCAGCCCCAGCATTTT	CSARDRDRQSNQPQHF
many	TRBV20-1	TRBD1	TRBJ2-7	TGCAGTGCTACCGGACAGGGGGCCTCCTACGAGCAGTACTTC	CSATGQGASYEQYF
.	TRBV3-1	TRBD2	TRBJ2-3	TGTGCCAGCAGTCAACCGGGACTAGCGGGGGGACGTGCCGATACGCAGTATTTT	CASSQPGLAGGRADTQYF
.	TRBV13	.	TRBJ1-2	TGTGCCAGCAGCTTAGGGGCCCCACCCTATGGCTACACCTTC	CASSLGAPPYGYTF
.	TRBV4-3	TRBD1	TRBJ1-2	TGCGCCAGCAGCCAAGACCCGACAGGGGGGGGTGGATATGGCTACACCTTC	CASSQDPTGGGGYGYTF
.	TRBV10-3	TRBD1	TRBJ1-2	TGTGCCATCAGCCGGACAGGGTTTGGCTACACCTTC	CAISRTGFGYTF
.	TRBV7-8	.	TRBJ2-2	TGTGCCAGCAGCTTAGAGGAGGCTGGGGGCGGGGAGCTGTTTTTT	CASSLEEAGGGELFF
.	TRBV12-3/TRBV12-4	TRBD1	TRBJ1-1	TGTACCAGCACCATGGGACAGCAGAACACTGAAGCTTTCTTT	CTSTMGQQNTEAFF
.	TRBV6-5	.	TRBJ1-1	TGTGCCAGCAGGAAGGGGGTGAACACTGAAGCTTTCTTT	CASRKGVNTEAFF
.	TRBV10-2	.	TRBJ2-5	TGCGCCAGCAAAGGACTGTCCAATGAGCAGTACTTC	CASKGLSNEQYF
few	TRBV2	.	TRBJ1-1	TGTGCCAGCAGTGAGGAACTAAGTCACGGGACTGAAGCTTTCTTT	CASSEELSHGTEAFF
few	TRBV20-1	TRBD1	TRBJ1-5	TGCAGTGCTGAAGTCGTCCCGGGACAGGGTAGCAATCAGCCCCAGCATTTT	CSAEVVPGQGSNQPQHF
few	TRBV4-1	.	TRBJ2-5	TGCGCCAGCAGCCAAGGTGACAGGCGACAAGAGACCCAGTACTTC	CASSQGDRRQETQYF
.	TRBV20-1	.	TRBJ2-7	TGCAGTGCTAGTGGGGGACAAGGATCCTACGAGCAGTACTTC	CSASGGQGSYEQYF
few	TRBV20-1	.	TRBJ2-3	TGCAGTGCCCGTACCGGGGTCGATACGCAGTATTTT	CSARTGVDTQYF
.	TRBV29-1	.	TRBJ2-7	TGCAGCGTTGATCAAAATTACGAGCAGTACTTC	CSVDQNYEQYF
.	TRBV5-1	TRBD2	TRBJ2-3	TGCGCCAGCAGCTTGTCCCCTAGCGGGGGGGCGAATACGCAGTATTTT	CASSLSPSGGANTQYF
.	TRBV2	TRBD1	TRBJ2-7	TGTGCCAGCAGCGCCGGGACAGAGAACTACGAGCAGTACTTC	CASSAGTENYEQYF
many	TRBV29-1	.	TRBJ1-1	TGCAGCGTTGAATCAGAGGGCAGGATGAACACTGAAGCTTTCTTT	CSVESEGRMNTEAFF
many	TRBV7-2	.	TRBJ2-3	TGTGCCAGCAGCTTCGGACAGTCGAATACGCAGTATTTT	CASSFGQSNTQYF
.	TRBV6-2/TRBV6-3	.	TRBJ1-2	TGTGCCAGCAGTTACGCGGGAGTCTATGGCTACACCTTC	CASSYAGVYGYTF
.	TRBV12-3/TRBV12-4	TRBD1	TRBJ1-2	TGTGCCAGCAGCTCAGGGGGGAGGAATTATAATGGCTACACCTTC	CASSSGGRNYNGYTF
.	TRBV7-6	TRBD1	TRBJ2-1	TGTGCCAGCAGCAGCCCCACGGACAGGCACAATGAGCAGTTCTTC	CASSSPTDRHNEQFF
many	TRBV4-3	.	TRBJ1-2	TGCGCCAGCAGCCAAGGATATATGGACAGCAGAAACTATGGCTACACCTTC	CASSQGYMDSRNYGYTF
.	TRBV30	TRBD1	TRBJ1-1	TGTGCCTGGGGGACAGAGGGCACTGAAGCTTTCTTT	CAWGTEGTEAFF
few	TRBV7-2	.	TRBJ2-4	TGTGCCAGCAGCTTAGTGGAGGGGGACGCCATTCAGTACTTC	CASSLVEGDAIQYF